This T cell receptor (beta chain) came from a study of T cell responses to AZD1222 COVID-19 vaccine. Overall study findings and caveats: None of the repertoires were sampled until the peak T cell response had passed. Two doses of AZD1222 preceded a rise in Spike-specific TCR breadth and depth.

This CDR3 spans 13 amino acids. Germline assignment: CDR1 MNHEY and CDR2 SMNVEV (reference sequence). V was cut by 4 bases and J by 9 bases, with 16 bases left in between. This clone appeared a few times. Antigen: not known. Data came from immunoSEQ multiplex PCR; TCRdb stores just in-frame clones and leaves some out. This sample has about 190,000 clones; 75% to 90% occur once, and the top ten carry approximately 6.9%. The sample in question was peripheral blood, obtained on day 0 of AZD1222 vaccination. This sequence was found in an adult in good health. The V gene is TRBV27, the J gene TRBJ2-7; tentatively, D is TRBD1 or TRBD2 (5 bases each). The CDR3: CASSSGRGAVQYF. The CDR3 DNA sequence: TGTGCCAGCAGTTCCGGACGGGGCGCGGTGCAGTACTTC.